Each of the 5 T cell receptor beta chains below was sequenced from the same sample in a study of graft-versus-host responses after intestinal transplantation. Their recognized antigens are unknown. Here immunoSEQ multiplex PCR was the method, and the copy in TCRdb shows in-frame clones only, minus some. The data hold more than 95,000 clones, with roughly 84% observed a single time. Sequencing used unstimulated CD4+ T cells sorted from spleen or lymph node cells, obtained before intestinal transplant. These receptors came from a human donor who received an intestinal transplant.

Here the CDR3 reads CASSLAYRALEKLFF. For the CDR3, the DNA is TGTGCCAGCAGCTTAGCGTACAGGGCGCTCGAAAAACTGTTTTTT. This chain connects TRBV7-9 to TRBJ1-4; possible D gene TRBD1, 6 bases. The V and J ends lost 0 bases and 8 bases respectively, with 13 bases between them. The CDR3 covers 15 residues. CDR1 SEHNR and CDR2 FQNEAQ come from the germline V gene (reference sequence).

V is TRBV6-5 and J is TRBJ2-2; no reliable D call. The V and J ends lost 7 bases and 2 bases respectively, with 11 bases between them. Germline V gene sequence: CDR1 MNHEY, CDR2 SVGAGI. CDR3 length: 14 amino acids. The chain's CDR3 is CASMNGRNTGELFF. CDR3 DNA: TGTGCCAGCATGAACGGCCGCAACACCGGGGAGCTGTTTTTT.

This chain joins TRBV2 and TRBJ2-7; D ambiguous. The CDR3 spans 13 residues. In germline, CDR1 is SNHLY, CDR2 FYNNEI. Trimming removed 7 bases at V and 5 bases at J, with 15 bases between. The CDR3 loop reads CASTKLVGDEQYF. In nucleotides, the CDR3 is TGTGCCAGCACCAAACTTGTCGGCGACGAGCAGTACTTC. Full variable domain (rest looked up from reference TRBV2 and TRBJ2-7): EPEVTQTPSHQVTQMGQEVILRCVPISNHLYFYWYRQILGQKVEFLVSFYNNEISEKSEIFDDQFSVERPDGSNFTLKIRSTKLEDSAMYFCASTKLVGDEQYFGPGTRLTVT.

CDR3 residues: CASSLRGQGSGSPLHF. CDR3 nucleotides: TGTGCCAGCAGTTTGAGGGGACAGGGGTCGGGTTCACCCCTCCACTTT. V is TRBV27 and J is TRBJ1-6; 10 positions match TRBD1. From germline, CDR1 is MNHEY and CDR2 SMNVEV (reference sequence). CDR3 length equals 16 residues. J lost 9 bases, V lost 3 bases, and 8 bases had no gene match.

In its sample, this clone was seen once. This chain links TRBV6-5 with TRBJ1-1, with D maybe TRBD1 (5 bases). Looked up from germline, CDR1 is MNHEY and CDR2 is SVGAGI. V was shortened by 11 bases and J by 4 bases, with 14 bases between the two germline ends. The CDR3 is 12 residues long. DNA for the CDR3: TGTGCCGCCTACGGGACGAGCACTGAAGCTTTCTTT. This translates into CAAYGTSTEAFF.